This T cell receptor (beta chain) was captured by sequencing in a study of graft-versus-host responses after intestinal transplantation. This table comes from immunoSEQ multiplex PCR, and its TCRdb copy is limited to in-frame clones, with some not included. The sample yields some 110,000 clones, 90% seen once. This clone showed up just a few times. What it binds is not known. This CDR3 is 14 amino acids long. Trimming removed 1 base from V and 7 bases from J; junction bases left unmatched: 7. CDR1 is GTSNPN, CDR2 SVGIG, per germline (reference sequence). The material sequenced was unstimulated CD4+ T cells sorted from spleen or lymph node cells, taken before intestinal transplant. The clonotype comes from a human donor who received an intestinal transplant. V gene TRBV30 combines with J gene TRBJ1-5; 7 nucleotides align to TRBD1. CDR3 DNA sequence: TGTGCCTGGAGTGAGGAGGGGGCACGACAGCCCCAGCATTTT. Protein: CAWSEEGARQPQHF.